These T cell receptor beta chains were read from a single sample in a study of blood T cell repertoires in COVID-19. Only in-frame clones appear in the TCRdb table, and some are missing; sequencing was by immunoSEQ multiplex PCR. This table has 120,000 or so clones, about 74% appearing once. Sequencing input: peripheral blood. The source of these receptors is a man in his 60s with acute or convalescent COVID-19. Each CDR3 is given with its conserved first and last residue. A D gene is named only where the DNA matches it firmly. The listing skips clone size in some rows; elsewhere it reads once, few, many or a size class.

>TRBV3-1/TRBV3-2|once|TRBJ1-1|-|15
TGTGCCAGCAGCCAAGGTGGGCTTGGCGGGGGTGAAGCTTTCTTT
CASSQGGLGGGEAFF
>TRBV27|-|TRBJ2-7|-|14
TGTGCCAGCAGTTTAAAAAAAGGGGATTACGAGCAGTACTTC
CASSLKKGDYEQYF
>TRBV9|-|TRBJ2-7|TRBD2|19
TGTGCCAGCAGCGTAGATCTAACTAGCGGGTACGGATCTTCCTACGAGCAGTACTTC
CASSVDLTSGYGSSYEQYF
>TRBV19|-|TRBJ1-3|-|14
TGTGCCAGTAGTCTTCTCGGCTCTGGAAACACCATATATTTT
CASSLLGSGNTIYF
>TRBV6-2/TRBV6-3|-|TRBJ2-7|-|11
TGTGCCAGCAGCCCCAATCACGAGCAGTACTTC
CASSPNHEQYF
>TRBV15|-|TRBJ1-2|-|12
TGTGCCACCAGGACGGAGAACTATGGCTACACCTTC
CATRTENYGYTF
>TRBV6-9|once|TRBJ2-3|TRBD2|14
TGTGCCGACAAACTAGCGGTTACATCAGATACGCAGTATTTT
CADKLAVTSDTQYF
>TRBV29-1|-|TRBJ2-3|-|12
TGCAGCGTTGAAGACGTATCAGATACGCAGTATTTT
CSVEDVSDTQYF
>TRBV19|-|TRBJ2-7|TRBD2|14
TGTGCCAGTAGGAGACTAGCGGGAACCTACGAGCAGTACTTC
CASRRLAGTYEQYF
>TRBV4-1|-|TRBJ1-3|-|17
TGCGCCAGCAGCCAAGCCTCTACCATTTTATCTGGAAACACCATATATTTT
CASSQASTILSGNTIYF
>TRBV7-9|-|TRBJ1-4|-|15
TGTGCCAGCAGCTTAGCGTCGACACGGGGTGAAAAACTGTTTTTT
CASSLASTRGEKLFF
>TRBV2|-|TRBJ1-6|-|17
TGTGCCAGCAGTGGGAGAGTCGGGGGATCTTATAATTCACCCCTCCACTTT
CASSGRVGGSYNSPLHF
>TRBV5-1|-|TRBJ2-1|TRBD2|15
TGCGCCAGCAGCTTGGTGGCGGGGGGGCCCGGGGAGCAGTTCTTC
CASSLVAGGPGEQFF
>TRBV4-1|-|TRBJ2-1|TRBD2|19
TGCGCCAGCAGCCCCCGGACTAGCGGGGGGGCCGAGTCCTACAATGAGCAGTTCTTC
CASSPRTSGGAESYNEQFF
>TRBV6-1|-|TRBJ2-1|TRBD2|16
TGTGCCAGCAGTGAATTCTTGGGCGGGGGGGCGAATGAGCAGTTCTTC
CASSEFLGGGANEQFF
>TRBV27|-|TRBJ1-5|TRBD1|18
TGTGCCAGCAGTTTATCTTGGGACAGGCTGTTAAACGGTCAGCCCCAGCATTTT
CASSLSWDRLLNGQPQHF
>TRBV7-7|once|TRBJ2-3|-|15
TGTGCCAGCAGCCCCTTAGGGGCTCCGACAGATACGCAGTATTTT
CASSPLGAPTDTQYF
>TRBV6-5|-|TRBJ1-1|-|15
TGTGCCAGCAGTTACTCCCCCCTGGCCCCTGGAGCAGCTTTCTTT
CASSYSPLAPGAAFF
>TRBV5-5|-|TRBJ2-7|-|15
TGTGCCAGCAGCTTGGCCATAACGGGAGCCTACGAGCAGTACTTC
CASSLAITGAYEQYF
>TRBV18|-|TRBJ2-1|TRBD2|16
TGTGCCAGCTCACCACCGGGGCTAGCGGGGTACAATGAGCAGTTCTTC
CASSPPGLAGYNEQFF
>TRBV6-5|-|TRBJ2-5|TRBD1|16
TGTGCCAGCAGTTTCCGGACAGGATTGGAGAAGGAGACCCAGTACTTC
CASSFRTGLEKETQYF
>TRBV2|-|TRBJ1-1|-|14
TGTGCCAGCAGTGACCGGGGGAGTGCGACTGAAGCTTTCTTT
CASSDRGSATEAFF
>TRBV14|-|TRBJ1-1|TRBD1|18
TGTGCCAGCAGCCAACCATCGGGACAGGGGTCTATGAACACTGAAGCTTTCTTT
CASSQPSGQGSMNTEAFF
>TRBV12-3/TRBV12-4|few|TRBJ1-2|-|13
TGTGCCAGCAGTTTAGGGGCGGGTGGTGGCTACACCTTC
CASSLGAGGGYTF
>TRBV19|-|TRBJ1-5|-|18
TGTGCCAGTAGTATAGTTTATCCGGTAGCAGGGTTCTTGTTGTCCCAGCATTTT
CASSIVYPVAGFLLSQHF
>TRBV4-2|-|TRBJ2-2|-|16
TGTGCCAGCAGCCAAGCGGGGACTTGGAACACCGGGGAGCTGTTTTTT
CASSQAGTWNTGELFF
>TRBV2|few|TRBJ2-5|-|17
TGTGCCAGCCGGATCCTCGTTTACAGCGGGCGCCAAGAGACCCAGTACTTC
CASRILVYSGRQETQYF
>TRBV19|-|TRBJ2-5|TRBD1|15
TGTGCCAGTAGCATAGGGGGACAGTATCAAGAGACCCAGTACTTC
CASSIGGQYQETQYF
>TRBV5-5|once|TRBJ2-1|TRBD1|16
TGTGCCAGCCTCTACTTAACAGGGGGATATAGGGATGAGCAGTTCTTC
CASLYLTGGYRDEQFF
>TRBV12-3/TRBV12-4|-|TRBJ1-5|-|13
TGTGCCAGCAGTTTAGACAGTAATCAGCCCCAGCATTTT
CASSLDSNQPQHF
>TRBV24-1|-|TRBJ2-7|-|12
TGTGCCACCAGTGATTCCAGTTACGAGCAGTACTTC
CATSDSSYEQYF
>TRBV11-2|-|TRBJ1-4|TRBD1|16
TGTGCCAGCAGCCCAAGGACAGGGGGTTATGGTGAAAAACTGTTTTTT
CASSPRTGGYGEKLFF
>TRBV5-1|-|TRBJ2-2|TRBD2|16
TGCGCCAGCAGCTACTTAGCGGGTTTAAATACCGGGGAGCTGTTTTTT
CASSYLAGLNTGELFF
>TRBV5-1|-|TRBJ2-3|-|11
TGCGCCAGCAACGGGGGAGATACGCAGTATTTT
CASNGGDTQYF
>TRBV9|-|TRBJ2-5|TRBD1|17
TGTGCCAGCAGCGAACAGGCCGGGACAGGGGTTCCTCAGACCCAGTACTTC
CASSEQAGTGVPQTQYF
>TRBV9|few|TRBJ1-2|TRBD1|14
TGTGCCAGCAGCGAGGACAGGGGGCTGGGAGGCTACACCTTC
CASSEDRGLGGYTF
>TRBV24-1|-|TRBJ2-3|-|16
TGTGCCACCCCCCCCTTCCGGACACCCTGCACAGATGCGCAGTATTTT
CATPPFRTPCTDAQYF
>TRBV3-1/TRBV3-2|few|TRBJ2-1|TRBD1|16
TGTGCCAGCAGCCTAAAAACGACAGGGAGAGGCAATGAGCAGTTCTTC
CASSLKTTGRGNEQFF
>TRBV6-4|-|TRBJ2-1|TRBD2|18
TGTGCCAGCAGTGAGCCCAGACTAGCGGGAGAATCCTACAATGAGCAGTTCTTC
CASSEPRLAGESYNEQFF
>TRBV3-1/TRBV3-2|-|TRBJ2-1|TRBD2|16
TGTGCCAGCAGCGAACCCTCTAGCGGGTCGCGCAATGAGCAGTTCTTC
CASSEPSSGSRNEQFF
>TRBV7-9|-|TRBJ2-3|TRBD1|14
TGTGCCAGCAGCCGGACAGGGGCCACAGATACGCAGTATTTT
CASSRTGATDTQYF
>TRBV5-1|-|TRBJ1-6|-|15
TGCGCCAGCAGCCCCCAGACAGATCGGAATTCACCCCTCCACTTT
CASSPQTDRNSPLHF
>TRBV5-1|-|TRBJ2-1|-|14
TGCGCCAGCAGCCGGTCAGGGCGTATGAATGAGCAGTTCTTC
CASSRSGRMNEQFF
>TRBV14|once|TRBJ1-2|TRBD1|15
TGTGCCAGCAGCCAAGTGGACAGGGGAAACTATGGCTACACCTTC
CASSQVDRGNYGYTF
>TRBV15|-|TRBJ1-3|-|14
TGTGCCATCGCTCGGGGAGCCCGCGCAAACACCATATATTTT
CAIARGARANTIYF
>TRBV4-1|-|TRBJ1-3|TRBD1|15
TGCGCCAGCAGCCAAGGGGACAGGGGGCAGAACACCATATATTTT
CASSQGDRGQNTIYF
>TRBV30|few|TRBJ1-6|-|12
TGTGCCTGGAGTGGACAGTCTGGACCCCTCCACTTT
CAWSGQSGPLHF
>TRBV12-3/TRBV12-4|few|TRBJ1-2|-|13
TGTGCCAGCAGTTCCGGACTGTTCTATGGCTACACCTTC
CASSSGLFYGYTF
>TRBV11-2|-|TRBJ1-2|-|12
TGTGCCAGCAGCTTAAGGAGCTATGGCTACACCTTC
CASSLRSYGYTF
>TRBV3-1/TRBV3-2|-|TRBJ2-7|-|13
TGTGCCAGCAGCCATCTTCAGGGAGGCGAGCAGTACTTC
CASSHLQGGEQYF
>TRBV7-8|-|TRBJ2-7|TRBD1|20
TGTGCCAGCAGCTTACCCACGTCTCGGGACAGGGTCTTAAGCTCCTACGAGCAGTACTTC
CASSLPTSRDRVLSSYEQYF
>TRBV18|-|TRBJ1-2|-|15
TGTGCCAGCTCACCTGGCGGGCCACAAAGCCATGGCTACACCTTC
CASSPGGPQSHGYTF
>TRBV20-1|-|TRBJ2-3|TRBD2|15
TGCAGTGCTAGTCGGTGGGGGGGTAGCACAGATACGCAGTATTTT
CSASRWGGSTDTQYF
>TRBV15|-|TRBJ1-3|-|15
TGTGCCACCAGCAGAGATACAGGAGCTGGAAACACCATATATTTT
CATSRDTGAGNTIYF
>TRBV5-6|-|TRBJ1-6|-|18
TGTGCCAGCAGCCGTTGGAAGGGGCAGGTTCTATCGGGGGCACCCCTCCACTTT
CASSRWKGQVLSGAPLHF